Below are 9 T cell receptor beta chains sequenced from a single sample in a study of T cells after yellow fever vaccination. MiXCR, run by TCRdb on the 5' RACE reads, gives a single entry per CDR3 protein. The sample has a few hundred thousand distinct CDR3 sequences; roughly 7% are singletons. The sample consisted of PBMCs, taken roughly 46 days after the first yellow fever vaccination. These receptors all come from a man between 18 and 35 years old who received the YFV17D yellow fever vaccine.

This clonotype came up a few times. The chain couples TRBV29-1 to TRBJ1-1; the D is unclear. Germline loops: CDR1 SQVTM, CDR2 ANQGSEA. Deletions cut 4 bases from V and 6 bases from J, with 12 bases between. This CDR3 is 12 amino acids long. The CDR3 coding sequence is TGCAGCGTTGCCCACGGGGTCGCTGAAGCTTTCTTT. Amino acid sequence: CSVAHGVAEAFF.

CDR3: CASRQGLDEQFF. The CDR3 DNA follows: TGTGCCAGTCGACAGGGGTTGGATGAGCAGTTCTTC. The J gene is TRBJ2-1, the V gene TRBV6-6; 8 nucleotides match TRBD1. This CDR3 spans 12 amino acids. CDR1 is MNHNY, CDR2 SVGAGI, per germline (reference sequence). Trimming removed 9 bases from V and 8 bases from J; junction bases left unmatched: 6.

This clonotype has a count of ten or more. This chain connects TRBV5-1 to TRBJ2-5; D is possibly TRBD2 (5 bases). CDR1 and CDR2 from the germline V gene are SGHRS and YFSETQ. The ends were cut back, 4 bases at V and 7 bases at J, with 8 bases in the middle. This CDR3 spans 11 amino acids. For the CDR3, the DNA is TGCGCCAGCAGCACGGCGGGGACCCAGTACTTC. Protein sequence: CASSTAGTQYF.

This clonotype has just a few counts. The rearrangement links TRBV20-1 to TRBJ2-3; D might be TRBD1 (6 bases). Looked up from germline, CDR1 is DFQATT and CDR2 is SNEGSKA (reference sequence). The CDR3 covers 14 residues. Between the trimmed V and J ends, which lost 4 bases and 6 bases, there was a span of 17 bases. Here the CDR3 DNA reads TGCAGTGCTAAAAGGGGGTCACTATCCGATACGCAGTATTTT. Residues: CSAKRGSLSDTQYF.

The V call is TRBV7-2, the J call TRBJ1-6, with TRBD1 matching 10 bases. V trimming: 5 bases; J trimming: 6 bases; junction bases outside the gene matches: 4. The CDR3 sequence is 15 residues long. In germline, CDR1 is SGHTA, CDR2 FQGNSA. CDR3 bases: TGTGCCAGCAGCATAAGGACAGGGGGTAATTCACCCCTCCACTTT. Its translation: CASSIRTGGNSPLHF.

This clonotype has ten or more counts. The gene calls are TRBV27 and TRBJ1-5; D is ambiguous. Germline loops: CDR1 MNHEY, CDR2 SMNVEV (reference sequence). The ends were cut back, 2 bases at V and 5 bases at J, with 7 bases in the middle. This CDR3 contains 13 residues. The CDR3 bases are TGTGCCAGCAGTTTAAACAGTTATCAGCCCCAGCATTTT. Translated: CASSLNSYQPQHF.

V is TRBV5-1 and J is TRBJ2-2, with 9 bases matching TRBD2. The CDR3 has 14 residues. CDR1 is SGHRS and CDR2 is YFSETQ in the germline V gene. The trim removed 3 bases at V and 10 bases at J, leaving 7 bases unmatched. This CDR3 is CASSYAVAGEELFF. For the CDR3, the DNA is TGCGCCAGCAGCTACGCCGTAGCGGGGGAGGAGCTGTTTTTT. Supplemented by reference TRBV5-1 and TRBJ2-2, the full variable domain reads KAGVTQTPRYLIKTRGQQVTLSCSPISGHRSVSWYQQTPGQGLQFLFEYFSETQRNKGNFPGRFSGRQFSNSRSEMNVSTLELGDSALYLCASSYAVAGEELFFGEGSRLTVL.

The chain combines TRBV20-1 with TRBJ1-5, with D perhaps matching TRBD1 (6 bases). Germline lookup yields CDR1 DFQATT and CDR2 SNEGSKA (reference sequence). The CDR3 spans 13 residues. The V gene lost 5 bases and the J gene lost 6 bases, with 14 bases spanning the gap. The DNA of the CDR3 is TGCAGTGCTGAGGGGGAGGGGGGTCAGCCCCAGCATTTT. Translation: CSAEGEGGQPQHF.

The J gene is TRBJ2-3, the V gene TRBV11-2; possibly TRBD2 for D (5 bases). V gave up 3 bases and J gave up 5 bases, with 15 bases separating them. Germline V gene data show CDR1 as SGHAT and CDR2 as FQNNGV. The CDR3 contains 15 residues. CDR3 residues: CASSLRRTERDTQYF. In nucleotides, the CDR3 is TGTGCCAGCAGCTTGCGTCGGACTGAGAGAGATACGCAGTATTTT. Full variable domain (outside the CDR3, taken from reference TRBV11-2 and TRBJ2-3): EAGVAQSPRYKIIEKRQSVAFWCNPISGHATLYWYQQILGQGPKLLIQFQNNGVVDDSQLPKDRFSAERLKGVDSTLKIQPAKLEDSAVYLCASSLRRTERDTQYFGPGTRLTVL.